This T cell receptor beta chain was recovered during a study of CD8+CD57+ T cells in acquired aplastic anemia. The wider study: Across the sorted CD4+ and CD8+ cells, DNA amounts averaged roughly 3.5 ug. Sequencing produced an average of about 10.8 million reads per healthy donor for CD4+ cells. Points from the study as a whole: Roughly 31 CD8+ CDR3 sequences occurred in both the patients and the controls. The CD8+ Simpson's diversity of patients and controls was not significantly different.

Germline CDR1 is SGHRS and CDR2 is YFSETQ. The length of the CDR3 is 14 residues. Details on this clonotype: Its antigen is undetermined. Sequence at one end of the junction differs from germline and may be a read error.

According to the study, genomic DNA was the template for TCR beta VDJ and CDR3 profiling. TCRdb redid the calling of the reads with MiXCR, one entry per CDR3 protein. Of tens of thousands of distinct CDR3 sequences in the sample, approximately 51% are singletons; the top ten hold 6.5% to 9.5%. The sample consisted of sorted CD4+, CD8+, or CD8+CD57+ T cells (not recorded which) from PBMCs. The chain recombines TRBV5-1 with TRBJ2-7; TRBD2 aligns across 7 bases. The clonotype was recovered from a human donor in good health, serving as a control. This chain's CDR3 is CAGSSVGGFHEQYF. The DNA of the CDR3 is TGCGCCGGCAGCTCCGTGGGGGGGTTCCACGAGCAGTACTTC.